This passage covers 29 T cell receptor beta chains from one sample sequenced in a study of blood T cell repertoires in COVID-19. Only in-frame clones appear in the TCRdb table, and some are missing; sequencing was by immunoSEQ multiplex PCR. This sample has roughly 100,000 clones, with around 87% found just once. The sample was peripheral blood. These TCRs come from a woman aged 25 to 45 with acute or convalescent COVID-19.

This chain uses TRBV7-3 with TRBJ1-2; D perhaps matches TRBD1 (5 bases). This CDR3 is 14 amino acids long. Trimming took off 2 bases at V and 4 bases at J, with 11 bases between the two ends. The germline gives CDR1 SGHTA, CDR2 FQGTGA. CDR3 residues: CASSLDGGSYGYTF. The CDR3 nucleotides are TGTGCCAGCAGCTTAGACGGGGGATCCTATGGCTACACCTTC.

This chain links TRBV11-1 with TRBJ1-4; 9 nucleotides agree with TRBD1. The CDR3 spans 14 residues. Trimming took 5 bases from V and 5 from J; bases not matched to a gene: 3. Germline loops: CDR1 SGHAT, CDR2 FQDESV (reference sequence). The CDR3: CASSQDRGNEKLFF. The CDR3 DNA is TGTGCCAGCAGCCAGGACAGGGGAAATGAAAAACTGTTTTTT.

The chain recombines TRBV5-1 with TRBJ2-7; weak D call: TRBD2 (5 bases). Trimming shortened V by 4 bases and J by 0 bases, and 14 bases separated the two germline ends. The germline gives CDR1 SGHRS, CDR2 YFSETQ. This CDR3 has 15 residues. The CDR3 bases are TGCGCCAGCAGCGAATGGGCGGGCAGCTCCTACGAGCAGTACTTC. Residues: CASSEWAGSSYEQYF.

V is TRBV9 and J is TRBJ2-1, with 10 bases matching TRBD2. This CDR3 has 17 amino acids. V shed 0 bases, J shed 8 bases, and the junction held 11 bases outside the gene matches. Germline V gene lookup returns CDR1 SGDLS and CDR2 YYNGEE. The CDR3: CASSVAVLVAGGDEQFF. The CDR3 DNA sequence: TGTGCCAGCAGCGTAGCTGTTTTGGTAGCGGGGGGTGATGAGCAGTTCTTC.

The V gene is TRBV7-9, the J gene TRBJ2-1, with 9 positions matching TRBD2. This CDR3 comprises 16 residues. Per germline, CDR1 SEHNR and CDR2 FQNEAQ (reference sequence). With V trimmed by 5 bases and J by 12 bases, 17 bases remained unmatched. The CDR3 coding sequence is TGTGCCAGCAGCCCGTCCGGCGGGGGGGCCTTGTTTGGGCAGTTCTTC. Residues: CASSPSGGGALFGQFF.

V usage is TRBV7-8 and J usage is TRBJ2-7; D not certain. With 5 bases removed from V and 3 bases from J, the gap between germline ends came to 8 bases. The CDR3 covers 12 residues. Germline V lookup: CDR1 SGHVS, CDR2 FQNEAQ. This CDR3 is CASSRTDYEQYF. The CDR3, as DNA: TGTGCCAGCAGCCGTACAGACTACGAGCAGTACTTC.

The chain joins TRBV19 to TRBJ1-1; maybe TRBD1 (6 bases). Germline CDR1 and CDR2: LNHDA and SQIVND (reference sequence). Trimming left V 7 bases short and J 4 bases short, with 19 bases between. This CDR3 has 15 residues. CDR3 in DNA: TGTGCCAGTACCAATCCGGGGGGGCAGGGCACTGAAGCTTTCTTT. Protein product: CASTNPGGQGTEAFF.

V usage is TRBV2 and J usage is TRBJ1-4; D gene unclear. This CDR3 is built from 14 residues. CDR1 is SNHLY and CDR2 is FYNNEI in the germline V gene. Trimming removed 7 bases at V and 5 bases at J, with 14 bases between. CDR3 region: CASTFLAQNEKLFF. CDR3 in DNA: TGTGCCAGCACCTTCCTCGCCCAGAATGAAAAACTGTTTTTT.

The V gene is TRBV5-8, the J gene TRBJ1-1; D remains unclear. Trimming took 2 bases from V and 0 from J, leaving 8 bases between them. Germline V gives CDR1 SGHTS, CDR2 YDEGEE. There are 14 residues in the CDR3. The CDR3 DNA sequence: TGTGCCAGCAGCTTTGTCCCTATGAACACTGAAGCTTTCTTT. Translating it yields CASSFVPMNTEAFF.

The chain carries TRBV10-3 and TRBJ2-7; D is uncertain. The V gene lost 4 bases and the J gene lost 0 bases, with 7 bases spanning the gap. The CDR3 sequence is 13 residues long. The germline V gene has CDR1 ENHRY and CDR2 SYGVKD. The CDR3 region has the DNA TGTGCCATCAGTGGAATCGGCTCCTACGAGCAGTACTTC. Protein product: CAISGIGSYEQYF.

The chain recombines TRBV7-2 with TRBJ1-2; a weak D match, TRBD1 (5 bases). The CDR3 runs to 18 residues. Germline CDR1 reads SGHTA; CDR2 reads FQGNSA. V dropped 5 bases and J dropped 7 bases, with 29 bases sitting between them. DNA of the CDR3: TGTGCCAGCAGCCCCCCCCCTCCTGGGGCCCACGGCAGGGCTGGCTACACCTTC. This gives the protein CASSPPPPGAHGRAGYTF.

The chain combines TRBV27 with TRBJ1-1, with D unclear. Germline V CDR1 and CDR2: MNHEY, SMNVEV (reference sequence). This CDR3 spans 14 amino acids. V was trimmed by 4 bases and J by 2 bases, leaving 11 bases between them. CDR3 nucleotides: TGTGCCAGCAGTTACCGGGGTATAAACACTGAAGCTTTCTTT. Its translation is CASSYRGINTEAFF.

The CDR3 is CASSPRNTEAFF. DNA of the CDR3: TGTGCCAGCAGTCCCAGGAACACTGAAGCTTTCTTT. The J gene is TRBJ1-1, the V gene TRBV6-5; D not resolved. Germline V lookup: CDR1 MNHEY, CDR2 SVGAGI. This CDR3 has 12 amino acids. V shed 5 bases and J shed 1 base, with 5 bases lying between them.

The V and J genes are TRBV7-6 and TRBJ1-6; no clear D gene. The CDR3 spans 18 residues. V dropped 5 bases and J dropped 7 bases, with 24 bases sitting between them. The germline gives CDR1 SGHVS, CDR2 FNYEAQ. CDR3 DNA: TGTGCCAGCAGCCGTAGCTCGGAGAGGGATCTTGGGAATTCACCCCTCCACTTT. Its protein product is CASSRSSERDLGNSPLHF.

The J gene is TRBJ2-2, the V gene TRBV19, with 7 bases that match TRBD1. Trimming removed 11 bases from V and 1 base from J; junction bases left unmatched: 10. Per the germline V gene, CDR1 is LNHDA and CDR2 is SQIVND (reference sequence). The CDR3 has 15 amino acids. Here the CDR3 reads CAGSYGTVNTGELFF. CDR3 nucleotides: TGTGCCGGATCCTACGGGACAGTGAACACCGGGGAGCTGTTTTTT.

Concerning this clone: The same CDR3 arises from other DNA sequences in this sample as well. The chain uses TRBV18 and TRBJ1-4; a weak D match, TRBD1 (5 bases). The CDR3 length is 13 residues. Trimming stripped 2 bases from V and 8 bases from J, with 9 bases between. Germline V gene sequence: CDR1 KGHSH, CDR2 LQKENI. Here the CDR3 DNA reads TGTGCCAGCTCACCAACCGGGGGGGAAAAACTGTTTTTT. As protein: CASSPTGGEKLFF.

The rearrangement uses TRBV25-1 and TRBJ2-7; 7 bases line up with TRBD2. Per germline, CDR1 MGHDK and CDR2 SYGVNS. V dropped 4 bases and J dropped 3; count of bases not matched to a gene: 0. The CDR3 length is 12 residues. The chain's CDR3 is CASSASGYEQYF. For the CDR3, the DNA is TGTGCCAGCAGTGCTAGCGGCTACGAGCAGTACTTC.

The chain carries TRBV11-2 and TRBJ1-2; perhaps TRBD1 as D (5 bases). CDR3 length equals 12 residues. V gave up 10 bases and J gave up 7 bases, with 16 bases separating them. Germline lookup yields CDR1 SGHAT and CDR2 FQNNGV. CDR3 coding DNA: TGTGCCACCCTCAGGGAGGGGTCTGGCTACACCTTC. Translating gives CATLREGSGYTF.

This clone was detected once. The chain links TRBV7-9 to TRBJ2-2, with 8 bases aligning to TRBD2. Germline V CDR1 and CDR2: SEHNR, FQNEAQ (reference sequence). The length of the CDR3 is 17 residues. V trimming: 1 base; J trimming: 6 bases; junction bases outside the gene matches: 10. The CDR3 here is CASSLVGGSGTPGELFF. The CDR3 bases are TGTGCCAGCAGCTTAGTAGGAGGTAGCGGGACTCCCGGGGAGCTGTTTTTT.

This chain links TRBV7-3 with TRBJ2-2; tentatively, D is TRBD1 (5 bases). V lost 4 bases to trimming and J lost 6 bases, with 15 bases between them. The CDR3 is made up of 15 amino acids. Germline-derived CDR1 and CDR2 are SGHTA and FQGTGA. CDR3: CASSYGAYDSGELFF. CDR3 DNA sequence: TGTGCCAGCAGCTATGGGGCCTATGACTCCGGGGAGCTGTTTTTT.

This rearrangement joins TRBV5-1 to TRBJ2-2; 8 bases map to TRBD2. Trimming cost V 1 base and J 3 bases; bases outside gene matches: 5. CDR1 and CDR2 (germline): SGHRS, YFSETQ. This CDR3 spans 16 amino acids. The CDR3 bases are TGCGCCAGCAGCTTGTCCAGCGGGGGATACACCGGGGAGCTGTTTTTT. Encoded protein: CASSLSSGGYTGELFF. Complete variable domain (other parts from reference TRBV5-1 and TRBJ2-2): KAGVTQTPRYLIKTRGQQVTLSCSPISGHRSVSWYQQTPGQGLQFLFEYFSETQRNKGNFPGRFSGRQFSNSRSEMNVSTLELGDSALYLCASSLSSGGYTGELFFGEGSRLTVL.

The V and J genes are TRBV7-3 and TRBJ1-1, with D possibly matching TRBD1 (5 bases). There are 14 residues in the CDR3. V dropped 5 bases and J dropped 4 bases, with 14 bases sitting between them. Germline V gene sequence: CDR1 SGHTA, CDR2 FQGTGA. CDR3 sequence reads: CASSGTGAVTEAFF. The DNA for the CDR3 is TGTGCCAGCAGCGGAACTGGGGCGGTCACTGAAGCTTTCTTT.

This chain uses TRBV9 with TRBJ2-7; 7 positions agree with TRBD2. Trimming took 0 bases from V and 3 from J; bases not matched to a gene: 9. The germline CDR1 and CDR2 sequences are SGDLS and YYNGEE. The CDR3 is made up of 16 amino acids. CDR3 bases: TGTGCCAGCAGCGTAGGGGGCACTAGCGCTTACTACGAGCAGTACTTC. Residues: CASSVGGTSAYYEQYF.

The genes are TRBV28 and TRBJ2-1; 11 positions match TRBD2. Per the germline V gene, CDR1 is MDHEN and CDR2 is SYDVKM. This CDR3 region has 18 residues. The junction had 16 bases not matched to a gene; V was cut back by 6 bases and J by 6 bases. CDR3 in DNA: TGTGCCAGCAGACTCCCGACATGGAGGACTAGCGGGCCCAATGAGCAGTTCTTC. It translates to CASRLPTWRTSGPNEQFF.

The J gene is TRBJ2-2, the V gene TRBV18, with a weak D call TRBD2 (6 bases). Germline V lookup: CDR1 KGHSH, CDR2 LQKENI. The CDR3 is 15 amino acids. Trimming cost V 4 bases and J 5 bases, with 14 bases left between them. The CDR3 sequence is CASSLRGTQTGELFF. CDR3 in DNA: TGTGCCAGCTCACTTCGCGGGACGCAAACCGGGGAGCTGTTTTTT.

This chain uses TRBV27 with TRBJ1-2; tentative D call: TRBD1 (6 bases). CDR1 is MNHEY, CDR2 SMNVEV, per germline (reference sequence). Trimming removed 0 bases at V and 4 bases at J, with 12 bases between. There are 15 residues in the CDR3. As DNA, the CDR3 is TGTGCCAGCAGTTTATCGGGGGACACCTCCTATGGCTACACCTTC. It codes for CASSLSGDTSYGYTF.

This sequence joins TRBV4-1 and TRBJ1-3, with 8 bases that match TRBD1. Trimming cost V 4 bases and J 0 bases; bases outside gene matches: 5. CDR3 length: 16 residues. CDR1 and CDR2 from the germline V gene are MGHRA and YSYEKL. CDR3 region: CASSLHGTGSGNTIYF. The CDR3 bases are TGCGCCAGCAGCCTTCATGGGACAGGCTCTGGAAACACCATATATTTT.

J is TRBJ1-2 and V is TRBV4-1; 7 bases are shared with TRBD1. The junction had 6 bases not matched to a gene; V was cut back by 3 bases and J by 8 bases. The germline V gene has CDR1 MGHRA and CDR2 YSYEKL. The CDR3 has 13 residues. CDR3 amino acids: CASSQEGAYGYTF. In nucleotides, the CDR3 is TGCGCCAGCAGCCAGGAGGGGGCGTACGGCTACACCTTC.

This clone was counted only a few times. The chain couples TRBV5-1 to TRBJ1-1; no clear D. The CDR3 covers 16 residues. CDR1 SGHRS and CDR2 YFSETQ come from the germline V gene. V was cut by 0 bases and J by 1 base, with 13 bases left in between. The CDR3 loop is CASSLGSTGPNTEAFF. CDR3 nucleotides: TGCGCCAGCAGCTTGGGATCTACCGGTCCGAACACTGAAGCTTTCTTT. The variable domain in full, with the rest retrieved from reference TRBV5-1 and TRBJ1-1, is KAGVTQTPRYLIKTRGQQVTLSCSPISGHRSVSWYQQTPGQGLQFLFEYFSETQRNKGNFPGRFSGRQFSNSRSEMNVSTLELGDSALYLCASSLGSTGPNTEAFFGQGTRLTVV.